Each of the 23 T cell receptor beta chains below was sequenced from the same sample in a study of blood T cell repertoires in COVID-19. Here immunoSEQ multiplex PCR was the method, and the copy in TCRdb shows in-frame clones only, minus some. The table has some 240,000 clones, 82% seen once. Sequencing was done on a sample of peripheral blood. The receptors were sampled from a woman aged 55-70 years with active or convalescent COVID-19.

CDR3 sequence reads: CASSPSGVRRGTEAFF. For the CDR3, the DNA is TGTGCCAGCAGCCCTAGCGGAGTGCGACGAGGCACTGAAGCTTTCTTT. The rearrangement links TRBV9 to TRBJ1-1; no firm D call. The CDR3 consists of 16 residues. V lost 4 bases to trimming and J lost 4 bases, with 20 bases between them. CDR1 and CDR2 (germline): SGDLS, YYNGEE.

CDR3 coding DNA: TGTGCCAGCAGCCCATGGTCAGGGGATGGCTACACCTTC. Residues: CASSPWSGDGYTF. This rearrangement joins TRBV3-1 (or the pseudogene TRBV3-2) to TRBJ1-2; possible D gene TRBD1, 6 bases. This CDR3 is built from 13 residues. Per germline, CDR1 LGHDT and CDR2 YNNKEL (reference sequence). V was cut by 4 bases and J by 6 bases, with 12 bases left in between.

This chain joins TRBV6-5 and TRBJ2-5, with D possibly matching TRBD1 (6 bases). Germline-derived CDR1 and CDR2 are MNHEY and SVGAGI. Trimming cost V 5 bases and J 1 base, with 8 bases left between them. CDR3 size: 13 residues. CDR3 protein: CASSKQGQETQYF. The CDR3, as DNA: TGTGCCAGCAGTAAACAGGGCCAAGAGACCCAGTACTTC.

V gene TRBV19 combines with J gene TRBJ1-2; TRBD1 might be the D (6 bases). Between the trimmed V and J ends, which lost 10 bases and 5 bases, there was a span of 17 bases. Germline V gene lookup returns CDR1 LNHDA and CDR2 SQIVND (reference sequence). There are 13 residues in the CDR3. The CDR3 coding sequence is TGTGCCACCCGGGGGGCAGGGAGGTATGGCTACACCTTC. This encodes CATRGAGRYGYTF.

The chain carries TRBV7-2 and TRBJ1-2, with 9 bases aligning to TRBD1. Germline V gene lookup returns CDR1 SGHTA and CDR2 FQGNSA. The CDR3 covers 18 residues. V lost 5 bases, J lost 4 bases, and 17 bases stayed unmatched. As DNA, the CDR3 is TGTGCCAGCAGCCCGGGGGGGCGGCGGGACAGGGAATCCTATGGCTACACCTTC. Translating it yields CASSPGGRRDRESYGYTF.

In its sample, this clone was seen a few times. The rearrangement links TRBV9 to TRBJ1-6; 8 bases align to TRBD1. V lost 3 bases, J lost 10 bases, and 3 bases stayed unmatched. The CDR3 is made up of 13 amino acids. Germline CDR1 reads SGDLS; CDR2 reads YYNGEE. The CDR3 nucleotides are TGTGCCAGCAGCGCGACAGGGGAGTCACCCCTCCACTTT. Translated, it gives CASSATGESPLHF. The full variable domain, its missing parts supplied by reference TRBV9 and TRBJ1-6, is DSGVTQTPKHLITATGQRVTLRCSPRSGDLSVYWYQQSLDQGLQFLIQYYNGEERAKGNILERFSAQQFPDLHSELNLSSLELGDSALYFCASSATGESPLHFGNGTRLTVT.

This clone was seen more than once but under ten times. The genes are TRBV5-4 and TRBJ1-1, with D unclear. The V end was cut by 3 bases, the J end by 11 bases, with 14 bases between. Germline V gene data show CDR1 as SGHNT and CDR2 as YYREEE (reference sequence). The CDR3 has 12 amino acids. The CDR3 reads CASSSGSGIAFF. CDR3 in DNA: TGTGCCAGCAGCTCGGGTTCGGGGATCGCTTTCTTT.

The chain employs TRBV19 and TRBJ1-1; no reliable D call. The ends were cut back, 10 bases at V and 1 base at J, with 13 bases in the middle. The CDR3 is made up of 13 amino acids. Germline CDR1 is LNHDA and CDR2 is SQIVND (reference sequence). The CDR3: CATSGSGNTEAFF. DNA for the CDR3: TGTGCCACCTCCGGCTCGGGGAACACTGAAGCTTTCTTT.

The chain joins TRBV18 to TRBJ2-5; the D is unclear. Germline V gene lookup returns CDR1 KGHSH and CDR2 LQKENI. This CDR3 contains 13 residues. V lost 1 base to trimming and J lost 4 bases, with 7 bases between them. The CDR3 sequence: CASSPRTGETQYF. The DNA for the CDR3 is TGTGCCAGCTCACCACGAACCGGAGAGACCCAGTACTTC.

A single count supports this clone. The genes are TRBV4-3 and TRBJ1-2; D call uncertain. This CDR3 is 15 amino acids long. Per germline, CDR1 LGHNA and CDR2 YSLEER. The germline V and J ends were trimmed by 0 bases and 4 bases, with 12 bases remaining between them. CDR3 nucleotides: TGCGCCAGCAGCCAAGACGGGAGTTTCGGCTATGGCTACACCTTC. Its protein is CASSQDGSFGYGYTF.

The chain recombines TRBV9 with TRBJ1-3; D remains ambiguous. The CDR3 contains 16 residues. Germline V lookup: CDR1 SGDLS, CDR2 YYNGEE. Trimming pared 0 bases from V and 0 bases from J, leaving 10 bases between. The DNA for the CDR3 is TGTGCCAGCAGCGTAGCGGTCGTTAACTCTGGAAACACCATATATTTT. It translates to CASSVAVVNSGNTIYF.

CDR3 in amino acids: CASGSGGGTDQPQHF. The CDR3 nucleotides read TGTGCCAGCGGATCGGGAGGGGGAACGGATCAGCCCCAGCATTTT. The rearrangement joins TRBV27 to TRBJ1-5; TRBD1 is a possible D gene (6 bases). There are 15 residues in the CDR3. From germline, CDR1 is MNHEY and CDR2 SMNVEV (reference sequence). Trimming removed 8 bases from V and 5 bases from J, with 19 bases in between.

The chain couples TRBV6-5 to TRBJ2-7, with a weak D call TRBD1 (7 bases). The CDR3 is 15 residues long. CDR1 and CDR2 from the germline V gene are MNHEY and SVGAGI. The ends were cut back, 8 bases at V and 0 bases at J, with 17 bases in the middle. The CDR3 DNA reads as TGTGCCAGCCGGGCCTCAGGGGGGAGCTCCTACGAGCAGTACTTC. This gives the protein CASRASGGSSYEQYF.

The V call is TRBV2, the J call TRBJ1-1; D not certain. The CDR3 covers 16 residues. Trimming removed 2 bases from V and 1 base from J, with 14 bases in between. CDR1 and CDR2 (germline): SNHLY, FYNNEI. CDR3: CASSERLRQQNTEAFF. CDR3 sequence (DNA): TGTGCCAGCAGTGAACGACTTAGGCAGCAGAACACTGAAGCTTTCTTT. Supplemented by reference TRBV2 and TRBJ1-1, the full variable domain reads EPEVTQTPSHQVTQMGQEVILRCVPISNHLYFYWYRQILGQKVEFLVSFYNNEISEKSEIFDDQFSVERPDGSNFTLKIRSTKLEDSAMYFCASSERLRQQNTEAFFGQGTRLTVV.

The V gene is TRBV7-9, the J gene TRBJ1-4; D perhaps matches TRBD1 (5 bases). This CDR3 contains 14 residues. Germline CDR1 reads SEHNR; CDR2 reads FQNEAQ (reference sequence). The V and J ends lost 3 bases and 4 bases respectively, with 9 bases between them. The CDR3 reads CASSLTEINEKLFF. Written as DNA, the CDR3 is TGTGCCAGCAGCTTGACAGAGATTAATGAAAAACTGTTTTTT.

This clone was found many times. V and J are TRBV20-1 and TRBJ2-7, with D uncertain. The CDR3 covers 12 residues. V dropped 3 bases and J dropped 0 bases, with 6 bases sitting between them. Germline CDR1 is DFQATT and CDR2 is SNEGSKA (reference sequence). CDR3 region: CSASTSSYEQYF. The CDR3 DNA is TGCAGTGCTAGTACCAGCTCCTACGAGCAGTACTTC.

This chain connects TRBV11-2 to TRBJ1-1; possibly TRBD1 for D (6 bases). CDR3 length: 13 amino acids. The V end was cut by 4 bases, the J end by 3 bases, with 9 bases between. The germline V gene has CDR1 SGHAT and CDR2 FQNNGV. The CDR3 here is CASSYTGYTEAFF. CDR3 DNA: TGTGCCAGCAGCTATACAGGGTACACTGAAGCTTTCTTT.

The rearrangement links TRBV3-1 (or the pseudogene TRBV3-2) to TRBJ1-2; the match to TRBD1 covers 10 bases. V lost 2 bases to trimming and J lost 4 bases; unmatched junction nucleotides: 16. Germline values: CDR1 LGHDT, CDR2 YNNKEL (reference sequence). The CDR3 runs 19 residues. The CDR3 is CASSQPSRDRGTGRYGYTF. The CDR3 DNA reads as TGTGCCAGCAGCCAACCAAGCCGGGACAGGGGTACGGGTCGCTATGGCTACACCTTC.

This clone came up once. The CDR3 protein is CASSFIGQGHEQYF. The CDR3 DNA reads TGCGCCAGCAGCTTCATAGGACAGGGGCACGAGCAGTACTTC. The V and J genes are TRBV5-1 and TRBJ2-7, with TRBD1 identical over 9 bases. CDR1 SGHRS and CDR2 YFSETQ come from the germline V gene. The V and J ends lost 2 bases and 5 bases, in that order; junction bases with no gene match: 5. This CDR3 comprises 14 residues.

The chain has TRBV2 and TRBJ2-5; 9 nucleotides line up with TRBD1. Per the germline V gene, CDR1 is SNHLY and CDR2 is FYNNEI. The CDR3 loop spans 15 amino acids. V trimming: 3 bases; J trimming: 7 bases; junction bases outside the gene matches: 9. The CDR3 loop reads CASSEEQGAAGTQYF. CDR3 sequence (DNA): TGTGCCAGCAGTGAGGAACAGGGGGCTGCCGGGACCCAGTACTTC.

The chain is built from TRBV7-9 and TRBJ1-4; 10 nucleotides line up with TRBD1. With V trimmed by 6 bases and J by 8 bases, 9 bases remained unmatched. This CDR3 comprises 15 residues. In germline, CDR1 is SEHNR, CDR2 FQNEAQ (reference sequence). The CDR3, as DNA: TGTGCCAGCAGACCGGGCGGGACAGGGGCCGAAAAACTGTTTTTT. Translating it yields CASRPGGTGAEKLFF.

This rearrangement joins TRBV27 to TRBJ2-2, with D maybe TRBD2 (6 bases). V dropped 5 bases and J dropped 0 bases, with 13 bases sitting between them. This CDR3 has 16 amino acids. Germline lookup yields CDR1 MNHEY and CDR2 SMNVEV (reference sequence). Here the CDR3 DNA reads TGTGCCAGCAGTCCGTGGGGGGTGGCGAACACCGGGGAGCTGTTTTTT. This gives the protein CASSPWGVANTGELFF.

The chain employs TRBV5-1 and TRBJ1-2; TRBD1 might be the D (6 bases). V was cut by 3 bases and J by 7 bases, with 19 bases left in between. This CDR3 spans 15 amino acids. The germline V gene encodes CDR1 SGHRS and CDR2 YFSETQ. Here the CDR3 reads CASSWTVNLGAGYTF. DNA for the CDR3: TGCGCCAGCAGCTGGACAGTTAACCTTGGTGCTGGCTACACCTTC.